These T cell receptor beta chains were read from a single sample in a study of blood T cell repertoires in COVID-19. The table came from immunoSEQ multiplex PCR; TCRdb's copy has only in-frame clones and leaves some out. This repertoire shows hundreds of thousands of clones, approximately 90% found once; its top ten account for approximately 4.1%. The specimen was PBMCs or T cells enriched from blood (not recorded which). All receptors derive from a woman in her 30s who had recovered from COVID-19. The CDR3 runs from the conserved cysteine through the conserved F or W. Each record gives: J gene, V gene, clone size, CDR3 length, D gene, CDR3 protein, CDR3 DNA. The D gene is left open where the match is weak. Size is stated for part of the rows, as once, few or many counts, or as a class when the clone is expanded.

TRBJ2-1,TRBV6-2/TRBV6-3,.,13,.,CASSYVTKPEQFF,TGTGCCAGCAGTTACGTTACCAAGCCTGAGCAGTTCTTC
TRBJ2-3,TRBV5-1,.,17,TRBD2,CASSFPQRGAGVVTQYF,TGCGCCAGCAGCTTTCCCCAACGGGGAGCGGGAGTAGTTACGCAGTATTTT
TRBJ1-2,TRBV4-1,.,14,.,CASSQGQANYGYTF,TGCGCCAGCAGCCAAGGACAGGCTAACTATGGCTACACCTTC
TRBJ1-1,TRBV27,.,15,TRBD1,CASSSWDRTNTEAFF,TGTGCCAGCAGTTCATGGGACAGAACAAACACTGAAGCTTTCTTT
TRBJ2-7,TRBV18,.,14,TRBD2,CASSPGLAGGEQYF,TGTGCCAGCTCACCAGGACTAGCGGGAGGAGAGCAGTACTTC
TRBJ1-2,TRBV10-3,.,13,.,CAISAQNGYGYTF,TGTGCCATCAGTGCACAAAATGGCTATGGCTACACCTTC
TRBJ1-2,TRBV28,.,14,TRBD1,CASSQGQGRDGYTF,TGTGCCAGCAGCCAGGGACAGGGGCGGGATGGCTACACCTTC
TRBJ1-2,TRBV29-1,.,13,.,CSVGEGGNYGYTF,TGCAGCGTTGGGGAGGGTGGAAACTATGGCTACACCTTC
TRBJ2-1,TRBV5-8,.,16,.,CASSSERGGRGDEQFF,TGTGCCAGCAGCTCTGAGAGGGGTGGCAGGGGTGATGAGCAGTTCTTC
TRBJ2-2,TRBV15,.,21,.,CATSTDPRGLLLPTRNGELFF,TGTGCCACCAGCACCGACCCCAGGGGCTTACTGTTACCAACTAGAAACGGGGAGCTGTTTTTT
TRBJ2-7,TRBV3-1/TRBV3-2,.,14,.,CASSIGQKSYEQYF,TGTGCCAGCAGTATTGGGCAGAAGTCCTACGAGCAGTACTTC
TRBJ2-5,TRBV9,.,17,TRBD2,CASSVGASGIGGETQYF,TGTGCCAGCAGCGTAGGTGCTAGCGGGATAGGGGGAGAGACCCAGTACTTC
TRBJ2-2,TRBV4-2,.,18,TRBD2,CASSQVGTSGGNTGELFF,TGTGCCAGCAGCCAAGTTGGGACTAGCGGGGGTAACACCGGGGAGCTGTTTTTT
TRBJ1-1,TRBV4-1,.,15,.,CASSQGSMRNTEAFF,TGCGCCAGCAGCCAAGGCTCTATGAGGAACACTGAAGCTTTCTTT
TRBJ1-1,TRBV3-1/TRBV3-2,few,13,TRBD1,CASSRDRGSMAFF,TGTGCCAGCTCCCGGGACAGGGGGTCGATGGCTTTCTTT
TRBJ1-1,TRBV10-1,.,15,.,CASSESRWGGPEAFF,TGCGCCAGCAGTGAGTCTCGGTGGGGGGGTCCTGAAGCTTTCTTT
TRBJ1-6,TRBV27,.,14,TRBD1,CASSFTGTGGPLHF,TGTGCCAGCAGTTTCACCGGGACAGGGGGGCCCCTCCACTTT
TRBJ1-1,TRBV28,.,16,.,CASSFVQGWGNTEAFF,TGTGCCAGCAGTTTCGTACAGGGTTGGGGTAACACTGAAGCTTTCTTT
TRBJ2-1,TRBV7-9,.,11,.,CASSSSNEQFF,TGTGCCAGCAGCTCCAGCAATGAGCAGTTCTTC
TRBJ2-3,TRBV27,.,14,TRBD1,CASRGTGEVDTQYF,TGTGCCAGCAGGGGAACAGGGGAAGTAGATACGCAGTATTTT
TRBJ2-7,TRBV6-2/TRBV6-3,once,14,.,CASSPPGHTYEQYF,TGTGCCAGCAGTCCGCCGGGACACACCTACGAGCAGTACTTC
TRBJ1-2,TRBV9,.,13,.,CASSVEQYYGYTF,TGTGCCAGCAGCGTAGAACAATACTATGGCTACACCTTC
TRBJ2-7,TRBV6-5,once,15,.,CASLATDGTRGEQYF,TGTGCCAGCCTGGCTACTGACGGAACTCGGGGCGAGCAGTACTTC
TRBJ1-1,TRBV7-3,.,13,.,CASSSGKNTEAFF,TGTGCCAGCAGCTCCGGGAAGAACACTGAAGCTTTCTTT
TRBJ2-1,TRBV4-3,.,16,.,CASSQLTGIHLNEQFF,TGCGCCAGCAGCCAACTAACCGGGATTCACCTCAATGAGCAGTTCTTC
TRBJ1-2,TRBV5-5,.,13,.,CASSLARGYGYTF,TGTGCCAGCAGCTTGGCCAGGGGATATGGCTACACCTTC
TRBJ1-2,TRBV30,.,14,.,CAWTLRQGILSYTF,TGTGCCTGGACCCTAAGGCAGGGAATTCTCAGCTACACCTTC
TRBJ1-1,TRBV6-6,.,10,.,CASQTTEAFF,TGTGCCAGCCAGACAACTGAAGCTTTCTTT
TRBJ1-2,TRBV19,.,16,.,CASSGRGRRGIYGYTF,TGTGCCAGTAGTGGTCGCGGGAGGCGCGGGATCTATGGCTACACCTTC
TRBJ1-2,TRBV19,.,14,.,CASSKGTTGSGYTF,TGTGCCAGTAGTAAGGGAACTACCGGGAGTGGCTACACCTTC
TRBJ2-1,TRBV10-3,once,14,TRBD2,CAISGTSGGNEQFF,TGTGCCATCAGCGGGACTAGCGGAGGCAATGAGCAGTTCTTC
TRBJ1-1,TRBV6-5,.,15,.,CASSRSATGNTEAFF,TGTGCCAGCAGTCGTTCCGCAACAGGGAACACTGAAGCTTTCTTT
TRBJ1-2,TRBV4-2,.,14,TRBD1,CASSPQGTGYGYTF,TGTGCCAGCAGCCCCCAAGGGACAGGGTATGGCTACACCTTC
TRBJ1-5,TRBV5-1,.,18,TRBD1,CASRVPLRDRVRIQPQHF,TGCGCCAGCAGGGTCCCGCTCCGGGACAGGGTTCGTATTCAGCCCCAGCATTTT
TRBJ2-1,TRBV19,.,16,TRBD2,CASSIGTRPFFNEQFF,TGTGCCAGTAGTATCGGGACTAGGCCTTTTTTCAATGAGCAGTTCTTC
TRBJ1-3,TRBV2,.,13,.,CASQGLRGNTIYF,TGTGCCAGCCAGGGGTTACGAGGAAACACCATATATTTT
TRBJ2-3,TRBV15,.,15,.,CATSLRGGLTDTQYF,TGTGCCACCAGCCTCCGAGGCGGTTTAACAGATACGCAGTATTTT
TRBJ1-2,TRBV6-5,.,15,TRBD1,CASTNNPTGRYGYTF,TGTGCCAGCACCAATAACCCGACAGGGCGCTATGGCTACACCTTC
TRBJ2-1,TRBV19,.,15,.,CASSMEVQAYNEQFF,TGTGCCAGTAGTATGGAAGTACAGGCGTACAATGAGCAGTTCTTC
TRBJ1-2,TRBV19,.,12,.,CASSHRELGYTF,TGTGCCAGTAGTCACAGGGAGTTAGGCTACACCTTC
TRBJ1-4,TRBV7-8,.,14,TRBD1,CASSFGQGGEKLFF,TGTGCCAGCAGCTTCGGACAGGGAGGTGAAAAACTGTTTTTT
TRBJ2-3,TRBV9,.,16,.,CASSVGPSVNTDTQYF,TGTGCCAGCAGCGTAGGCCCCTCAGTGAACACAGATACGCAGTATTTT
TRBJ2-3,TRBV19,.,15,TRBD2,CASSIESGSADTQYF,TGTGCCAGTAGTATAGAGAGCGGGAGCGCAGATACGCAGTATTTT
TRBJ2-1,TRBV10-3,.,18,TRBD2,CAISESFLLAGENNEQFF,TGTGCCATCAGTGAATCCTTCCTACTAGCGGGAGAAAACAATGAGCAGTTCTTC
TRBJ1-1,TRBV6-5,.,14,.,CASSYSGVNTEAFF,TGTGCCAGCAGTTACTCCGGAGTGAACACTGAAGCTTTCTTT
TRBJ2-7,TRBV6-2/TRBV6-3,.,14,TRBD1,CASSPRDRGYEQYF,TGTGCCAGCAGTCCCCGGGACAGGGGCTACGAGCAGTACTTC
TRBJ2-1,TRBV10-3,once,15,TRBD2,CAIRSREEPGNEQFF,TGTGCCATCAGATCGCGGGAGGAACCCGGTAATGAGCAGTTCTTC
TRBJ2-7,TRBV28,.,14,TRBD2,CATLSGSLSYEQYF,TGTGCCACTCTAAGCGGGAGCCTCTCTTACGAGCAGTACTTC
TRBJ2-7,TRBV6-4,.,18,.,CAPTYQTYYQADSYEQYF,TGTGCCCCAACATACCAAACATACTACCAAGCGGATTCCTACGAGCAGTACTTC
TRBJ2-7,TRBV6-5,.,15,TRBD1,CASRRSDRGEYEQYF,TGTGCCAGCAGGCGCTCGGACAGGGGGGAGTACGAGCAGTACTTC
TRBJ2-2,TRBV4-3,.,14,.,CASSQVYRAGELFF,TGCGCCAGCAGCCAAGTATATCGGGCCGGGGAGCTGTTTTTT
TRBJ2-2,TRBV9,.,17,.,CASSVATGLPWAGELFF,TGTGCCAGCAGTGTGGCTACGGGACTCCCTTGGGCCGGGGAGCTGTTTTTT
TRBJ2-7,TRBV10-3,few,15,.,CAISERAGSSYEQYF,TGTGCCATCAGTGAGAGGGCGGGGAGCTCCTACGAGCAGTACTTC
TRBJ2-7,TRBV12-3/TRBV12-4,.,13,.,CASSPTRVYEQYF,TGTGCCAGCAGTCCAACTAGGGTCTACGAGCAGTACTTC